The source of this TCR beta chain is a study of blood T cell repertoires in COVID-19. V dropped 5 bases and J dropped 0 bases, with 6 bases sitting between them. CDR3 length equals 13 residues. CDR1 and CDR2 from the germline V gene are KGHDR and SFDVKD. Source study methods: Nucleated cell number was recorded as an estimate derived from reference gene primer amplification. Libraries were prepared by immunoSEQ multiplex PCR; TCRdb keeps only in-frame clonotypes and omits some of them. That table supplies the V and J calls and clone size; D and trimming were determined from the DNA. The sample holds roughly 200,000 clones, 70% to 90% seen once.

The rearrangement links TRBV24-1 to TRBJ2-5; D gene uncertain. Sequencing was performed on peripheral blood. This clonotype was sampled from a man aged 35 to 55 with active or convalescent COVID-19. The CDR3 loop reads CATSGGHQETQYF. DNA for the CDR3: TGTGCCACCAGTGGTGGGCACCAAGAGACCCAGTACTTC.